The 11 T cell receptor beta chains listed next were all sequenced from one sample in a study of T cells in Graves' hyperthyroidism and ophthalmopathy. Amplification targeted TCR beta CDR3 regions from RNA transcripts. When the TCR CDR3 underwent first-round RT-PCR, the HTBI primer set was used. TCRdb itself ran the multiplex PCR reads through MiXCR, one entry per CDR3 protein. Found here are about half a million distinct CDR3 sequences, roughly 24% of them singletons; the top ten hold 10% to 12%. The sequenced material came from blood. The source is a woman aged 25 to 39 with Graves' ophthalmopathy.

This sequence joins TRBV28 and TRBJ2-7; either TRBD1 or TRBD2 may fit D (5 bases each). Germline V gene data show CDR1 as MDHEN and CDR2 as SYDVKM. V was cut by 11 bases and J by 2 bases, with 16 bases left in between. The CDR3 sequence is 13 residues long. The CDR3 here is CAVDRDAPYEQYF. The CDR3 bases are TGTGCCGTCGACCGGGACGCCCCCTACGAGCAGTACTTC. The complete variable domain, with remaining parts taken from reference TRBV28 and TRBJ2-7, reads DVKVTQSSRYLVKRTGEKVFLECVQDMDHENMFWYRQDPGLGLRLIYFSYDVKMKEKGDIPEGYSVSREKKERFSLILESASTNQTSMYLCAVDRDAPYEQYFGPGTRLTVT.

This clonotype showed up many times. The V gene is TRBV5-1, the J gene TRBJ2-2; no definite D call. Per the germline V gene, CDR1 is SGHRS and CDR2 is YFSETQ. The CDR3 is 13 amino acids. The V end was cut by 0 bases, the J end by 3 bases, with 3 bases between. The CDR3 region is CASSLGDTGELFF. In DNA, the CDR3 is TGCGCCAGCAGCTTGGGGGACACCGGGGAGCTGTTTTTT.

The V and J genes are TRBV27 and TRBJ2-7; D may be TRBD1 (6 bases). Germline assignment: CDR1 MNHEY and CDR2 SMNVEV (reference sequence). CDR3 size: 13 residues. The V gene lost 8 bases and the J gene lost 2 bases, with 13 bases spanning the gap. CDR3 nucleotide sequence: TGTGCCAGCGGCCTGGGGGCCCCCTACGAGCAGTACTTC. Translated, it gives CASGLGAPYEQYF.

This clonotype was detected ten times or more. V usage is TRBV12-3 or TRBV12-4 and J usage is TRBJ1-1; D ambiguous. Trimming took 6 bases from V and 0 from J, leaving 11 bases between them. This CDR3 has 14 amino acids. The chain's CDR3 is CASRELSLNTEAFF. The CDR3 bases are TGTGCCAGCAGAGAACTAAGCCTGAACACTGAAGCTTTCTTT.

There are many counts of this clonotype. For the CDR3, the DNA is TGTGCCAGCAGTTTCGACAGGACATACGAGCAGTACTTC. Protein: CASSFDRTYEQYF. J is TRBJ2-7 and V is TRBV12-3 or TRBV12-4, with D perhaps matching TRBD1 (6 bases). V was pared by 3 bases and J by 4 bases, with 10 bases between. The CDR3 runs to 13 residues.

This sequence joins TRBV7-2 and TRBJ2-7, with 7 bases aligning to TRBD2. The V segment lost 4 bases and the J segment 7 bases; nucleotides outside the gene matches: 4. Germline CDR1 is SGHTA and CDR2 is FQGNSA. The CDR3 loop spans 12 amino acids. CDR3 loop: CASSWEGWEQYF. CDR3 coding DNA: TGTGCCAGCAGCTGGGAGGGCTGGGAGCAGTACTTC.

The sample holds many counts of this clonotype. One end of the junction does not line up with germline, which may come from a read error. The CDR3: CASTGGTPSYEQYF. The CDR3, as DNA: TGTGCCAGCACAGGCGGGACACCCTCCTACGAACAGTACTTC. This chain uses TRBV6-2 or TRBV6-3 with TRBJ2-7; D is perhaps TRBD1 or TRBD2 (6 bases each). This CDR3 contains 14 residues. Germline V gene data show CDR1 as MNHEY and CDR2 as SVGEGT.

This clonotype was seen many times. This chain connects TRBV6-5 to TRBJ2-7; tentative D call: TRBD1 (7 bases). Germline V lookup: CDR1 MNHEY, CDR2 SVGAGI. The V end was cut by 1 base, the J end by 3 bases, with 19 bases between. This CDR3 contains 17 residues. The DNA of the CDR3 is TGTGCCAGCAGTTACTTGGGAACAGGGGAGGTAGTCTACGAGCAGTACTTC. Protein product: CASSYLGTGEVVYEQYF.

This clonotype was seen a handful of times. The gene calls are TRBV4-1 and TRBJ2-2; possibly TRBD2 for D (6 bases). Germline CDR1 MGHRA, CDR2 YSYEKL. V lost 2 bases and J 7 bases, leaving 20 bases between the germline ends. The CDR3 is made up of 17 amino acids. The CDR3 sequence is CASSQFKYPGLIGELFF. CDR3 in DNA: TGCGCCAGCAGCCAATTTAAGTACCCGGGACTGATCGGGGAGCTGTTTTTT.

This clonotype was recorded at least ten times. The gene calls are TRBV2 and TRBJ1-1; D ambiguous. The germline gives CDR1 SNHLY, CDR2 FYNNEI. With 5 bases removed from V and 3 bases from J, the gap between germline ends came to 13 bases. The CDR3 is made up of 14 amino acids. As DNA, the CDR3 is TGTGCCAGCAGTCCCCAGGACCCAGACACTGAAGCTTTCTTT. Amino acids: CASSPQDPDTEAFF.

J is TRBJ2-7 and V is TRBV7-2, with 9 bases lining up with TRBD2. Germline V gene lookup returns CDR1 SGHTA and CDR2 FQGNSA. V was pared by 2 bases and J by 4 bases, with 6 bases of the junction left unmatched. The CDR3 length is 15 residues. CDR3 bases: TGTGCCAGCAGCTTATTTAGCGGGAGTAATTACGAGCAGTACTTC. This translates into CASSLFSGSNYEQYF.